These 27 T cell receptor beta chains originate from one sample sequenced in a study of cytomegalovirus exposure and HLA in healthy donors. Primers for the PCR totalled 60 Vbeta and 13 Jbeta. Generated by immunoSEQ multiplex PCR, the TCRdb table keeps only in-frame clones and is missing some. The data hold 150,000 or so clones, with around 73% observed a single time. Sequencing was carried out using PBMCs. The receptors come from a woman aged 18-35 years in good health and CMV-seronegative.

The chain joins TRBV5-1 to TRBJ2-1; 9 nucleotides agree with TRBD2. This CDR3 contains 17 residues. V was pared by 3 bases and J by 4 bases, with 11 bases of the junction left unmatched. Per the germline V gene, CDR1 is SGHRS and CDR2 is YFSETQ. Here the CDR3 reads CASSSLPSGNAYNEQFF. The CDR3 bases are TGCGCCAGCAGCTCGTTGCCTAGCGGGAACGCATACAATGAGCAGTTCTTC.

This rearrangement joins TRBV7-9 to TRBJ2-1; 8 bases match TRBD2. The CDR3 length is 15 residues. Germline loops: CDR1 SEHNR, CDR2 FQNEAQ (reference sequence). J was trimmed by 5 bases and V by 5 bases; bases with no gene match: 8. CDR3 sequence: CASSPKERENNEQFF. The CDR3 DNA follows: TGTGCCAGCAGCCCCAAGGAGCGGGAGAACAATGAGCAGTTCTTC.

V usage is TRBV5-1 and J usage is TRBJ1-1; 7 bases line up with TRBD1. Germline-derived CDR1 and CDR2 are SGHRS and YFSETQ. Unmatched junction bases numbered 2, after V lost 0 bases and J lost 6 bases. This CDR3 has 13 residues. The chain's CDR3 is CASSLGQGPEAFF. The CDR3 bases are TGCGCCAGCAGCTTGGGACAGGGCCCTGAAGCTTTCTTT.

This chain links TRBV4-1 with TRBJ2-1; D is undetermined. The V and J ends lost 0 bases and 0 bases respectively, with 9 bases between them. There are 16 residues in the CDR3. Germline V lookup: CDR1 MGHRA, CDR2 YSYEKL. As DNA, the CDR3 is TGCGCCAGCAGCCAAGATGCGGCTAGCTCCTACAATGAGCAGTTCTTC. Translated, it gives CASSQDAASSYNEQFF.

The CDR3, as DNA: TGTGCCTGGAGTGTTGGAGGGAGCGGTTTTGAGCAGTTCTTC. Its protein is CAWSVGGSGFEQFF. The chain joins TRBV30 to TRBJ2-1, with D possibly matching TRBD2 (6 bases). Germline V gives CDR1 GTSNPN, CDR2 SVGIG (reference sequence). CDR3 length equals 14 residues. The V gene lost 0 bases and the J gene lost 9 bases, with 15 bases spanning the gap.

This chain joins TRBV2 and TRBJ2-1; 11 positions match TRBD2. This CDR3 is built from 16 residues. Germline V gene sequence: CDR1 SNHLY, CDR2 FYNNEI. With 7 bases clipped from V and 14 bases from J, the junction kept 19 bases outside the gene matches. CDR3 residues: CASNPGVALLAGVKFF. CDR3 sequence (DNA): TGTGCCAGCAACCCCGGAGTAGCCTTACTAGCGGGAGTTAAGTTCTTC.

This chain joins TRBV10-1 and TRBJ2-2; possible D gene TRBD2, 5 bases. The CDR3 length is 15 residues. CDR1 and CDR2 from the germline V gene are WNHNN and SYGVQD (reference sequence). The germline V and J ends were trimmed by 4 bases and 6 bases, with 15 bases remaining between them. This CDR3 reads CASSAQLGGAGELFF. DNA for the CDR3: TGCGCCAGCAGTGCCCAACTAGGCGGCGCCGGGGAGCTGTTTTTT.

The chain carries TRBV5-4 and TRBJ2-7, with 12 bases lining up with TRBD2. The germline CDR1 and CDR2 sequences are SGHNT and YYREEE (reference sequence). This CDR3 contains 15 residues. V lost 2 bases and J lost 2; bases outside the gene matches: 2. This CDR3 is CASSLTSGGPYEQYF. As DNA, the CDR3 is TGTGCCAGCAGCTTAACTAGCGGGGGGCCCTACGAGCAGTACTTC.

This clone was counted only a few times. The V call is TRBV28, the J call TRBJ1-3; TRBD1 is a possible D gene (5 bases). Germline CDR1 is MDHEN and CDR2 is SYDVKM. This CDR3 region has 14 residues. The ends were cut back, 2 bases at V and 4 bases at J, with 9 bases in the middle. The CDR3 loop is CASSLPGSGNTIYF. DNA of the CDR3: TGTGCCAGCAGTTTACCAGGGTCCGGAAACACCATATATTTT.

As concerns this clone: Other DNA sequences in the same sample also yield this CDR3. This sequence joins TRBV4-3 and TRBJ2-3; possible D gene TRBD2, 5 bases. This CDR3 is built from 14 residues. The V gene lost 1 base and the J gene lost 8 bases, with 13 bases spanning the gap. Germline V lookup: CDR1 LGHNA, CDR2 YSLEER. The CDR3 protein is CASSQVLGAGTQYF. DNA for the CDR3: TGCGCCAGCAGCCAAGTACTGGGTGCGGGTACGCAGTATTTT.

About this clone: Relative to the germline gene, one junction end is altered; a read error may explain this. V is TRBV7-7 and J is TRBJ2-7, with a tentative D call TRBD1 (6 bases). CDR1 is SSHAT and CDR2 is FNYEAQ in the germline V gene (reference sequence). The CDR3 has 15 residues. Here the CDR3 reads CASSQGHAPSYEQYF. The CDR3 coding sequence is TGTGCTAGCAGCCAGGGACACGCACCTTCCTACGAGCAGTACTTC.

This clone was picked up a small number of times. The chain recombines TRBV14 with TRBJ2-7; 7 nucleotides align to TRBD1. CDR3 length equals 15 residues. Trimming took 3 bases from V and 4 from J; bases not matched to a gene: 9. From germline, CDR1 is SGHDN and CDR2 FVKESK. CDR3 nucleotides: TGTGCCAGCAGCCACACGACAGGGCGCGAGTACGAGCAGTACTTC. Protein sequence: CASSHTTGREYEQYF.

A few counts support this clone. The chain links TRBV19 to TRBJ2-1, with D tentatively TRBD2 (5 bases). Germline V lookup: CDR1 LNHDA, CDR2 SQIVND (reference sequence). Trimming removed 4 bases from V and 4 bases from J, with 11 bases in between. The CDR3 extends over 14 amino acids. CDR3 in amino acids: CASSTPTSYNEQFF. The CDR3 nucleotides are TGTGCCAGTAGTACCCCCACTAGTTACAATGAGCAGTTCTTC.

This chain connects TRBV6-6 to TRBJ1-4; 7 bases align to TRBD1. The CDR3 spans 14 residues. Germline CDR1 reads MNHNY; CDR2 reads SVGAGI (reference sequence). V lost 3 bases and J lost 8; bases outside the gene matches: 6. The CDR3 nucleotides read TGTGCCAGCAGTTATGACAGGGTGGGAGAAAAACTGTTTTTT. Translated, it gives CASSYDRVGEKLFF.

The table lists this clone with a few counts. V and J are TRBV10-2 and TRBJ2-7, with a possible D match to TRBD2 (7 bases). The CDR3 consists of 14 residues. Germline V CDR1 and CDR2: WSHSY, SAAADI. The V end lost 7 bases, the J end lost 7 bases, and 20 bases lay between the germline ends. The CDR3 nucleotides are TGCGCCAGCAACGAGGGCCGGGGAGGGGGAGAGCAGTACGTC. Translating it yields CASNEGRGGGEQYV.

The CDR3 nucleotides read TGTGCCTGGAGTTTGGACAGAAATGAAAAACTGTTTTTT. Protein product: CAWSLDRNEKLFF. This chain uses TRBV30 with TRBJ1-4, with a weak D call TRBD1 (6 bases). Trimming shortened V by 2 bases and J by 5 bases, and 9 bases separated the two germline ends. The germline V gene encodes CDR1 GTSNPN and CDR2 SVGIG (reference sequence). The CDR3 has 13 residues. The full variable domain, in which reference TRBV30 and TRBJ1-4 provide the parts outside the CDR3, is SQTIHQWPATLVQPVGSPLSLECTVEGTSNPNLYWYRQAAGRGLQLLFYSVGIGQISSEVPQNLSASRPQDRQFILSSKKLLLSDSGFYLCAWSLDRNEKLFFGSGTQLSVL.

The genes are TRBV2 and TRBJ2-5; D may be TRBD2 (5 bases). This CDR3 has 15 amino acids. CDR1 is SNHLY, CDR2 FYNNEI, per germline. V lost 3 bases and J 1 base, leaving 12 bases between the germline ends. DNA of the CDR3: TGTGCCAGCAGTGACAGGATAGAGGGCCAAGAGACCCAGTACTTC. Translating it yields CASSDRIEGQETQYF. Supplemented by reference TRBV2 and TRBJ2-5, the full variable domain reads EPEVTQTPSHQVTQMGQEVILRCVPISNHLYFYWYRQILGQKVEFLVSFYNNEISEKSEIFDDQFSVERPDGSNFTLKIRSTKLEDSAMYFCASSDRIEGQETQYFGPGTRLLVL.

The rearrangement joins TRBV5-6 to TRBJ2-2; D may be TRBD2 (5 bases). Germline values: CDR1 SGHDT, CDR2 YYEEEE. Between the trimmed V and J ends, which lost 2 bases and 5 bases, there was a span of 10 bases. The length of the CDR3 is 14 residues. CDR3 coding DNA: TGTGCCAGCAGCTTCGGCCAGCGGACCGGGGAGCTGTTTTTT. Translated: CASSFGQRTGELFF.

A note on this clone: Other nucleotide sequences from this sample produce the same CDR3. This chain links TRBV27 with TRBJ1-5, with D unclear. Germline lookup yields CDR1 MNHEY and CDR2 SMNVEV (reference sequence). The CDR3 extends over 14 amino acids. The V and J ends lost 6 bases and 5 bases respectively, with 14 bases between them. In DNA, the CDR3 is TGTGCCAGCAGGGGAACGACGGGGTATCAGCCCCAGCATTTT. Protein product: CASRGTTGYQPQHF.

This chain links TRBV6-5 with TRBJ1-6, with D perhaps matching TRBD1 (6 bases). Trimming stripped 0 bases from V and 7 bases from J, with 13 bases between. Per the germline V gene, CDR1 is MNHEY and CDR2 is SVGAGI. There are 16 residues in the CDR3. CDR3 sequence: CASSYSTGRGNSPLHF. DNA for the CDR3: TGTGCCAGCAGTTACTCAACAGGGAGAGGAAATTCACCCCTCCACTTT.

V gene TRBV14 combines with J gene TRBJ2-1; 9 bases are shared with TRBD1. CDR3 size: 14 residues. Losses at the gene ends were 4 bases for V and 4 bases for J; bases not matched to a gene: 2. The germline gives CDR1 SGHDN, CDR2 FVKESK. The CDR3 bases are TGTGCCAGCAGCCTAGACAGGGGGTACAATGAGCAGTTCTTC. This encodes CASSLDRGYNEQFF.

The chain couples TRBV7-9 to TRBJ2-5, with a possible D match to TRBD2 (5 bases). Germline V gives CDR1 SEHNR, CDR2 FQNEAQ (reference sequence). The V end lost 1 base, the J end lost 2 bases, and 8 bases lay between the germline ends. CDR3 length: 14 amino acids. This CDR3 is CASSLDGVQETQYF. In DNA form, the CDR3 reads TGTGCCAGCAGCTTAGACGGGGTTCAAGAGACCCAGTACTTC.

Turning to this clone: A read error may produce the germline difference seen at one junction end. This rearrangement joins TRBV7-9 to TRBJ2-1; no firm D call. CDR1 and CDR2 from the germline V gene are SEHNR and FQNEAQ (reference sequence). CDR3 length: 11 amino acids. The DNA of the CDR3 is TGTTCCAGCAGCCCCTCCAATGAGCAGTTCTTC. This codes for CSSSPSNEQFF. Based on the CDR3 plus reference TRBV7-9 and TRBJ2-1, the full variable domain is DTGVSQNPRHKITKRGQNVTFRCDPISEHNRLYWYRQTLGQGPEFLTYFQNEAQLEKSRLLSDRFSAERPKGSFSTLEIQRTEQGDSAMYLCSSSPSNEQFFGPGTRLTVL.

This chain uses TRBV10-3 with TRBJ2-4; D uncertain. This CDR3 has 16 amino acids. Trimming stripped 2 bases from V and 1 base from J, with 12 bases between. The germline gives CDR1 ENHRY, CDR2 SYGVKD. The CDR3 region has the DNA TGTGCCATCAGTGAGGGCGGCCGGAATGCCAAAAACATTCAGTACTTC. Translation: CAISEGGRNAKNIQYF.

This clone was recorded only once. The chain carries TRBV15 and TRBJ2-5, with D possibly TRBD2 on 6 matching bases. The J call is doubtful: the DNA matches TRBJ2-7 better. This CDR3 has 13 amino acids. Looked up from germline, CDR1 is LNHNV and CDR2 is YYDKDF (reference sequence). CDR3 region: CATSRYRGSEQYF. In DNA, the CDR3 is TGTGCCACCAGCAGATATCGGGGGAGCGAGCAGTACTTC.

This clone appeared a few times. V usage is TRBV9 and J usage is TRBJ1-2; D is unclear. The germline V gene has CDR1 SGDLS and CDR2 YYNGEE. The germline V and J ends were trimmed by 0 bases and 3 bases, with 9 bases remaining between them. The CDR3 loop spans 14 amino acids. CDR3 amino acids: CASSVGSQDYGYTF. In DNA form, the CDR3 reads TGTGCCAGCAGCGTAGGTAGTCAGGACTATGGCTACACCTTC.

The J gene is TRBJ1-5, the V gene TRBV6-5; D is unresolved. Trimming cost V 0 bases and J 2 bases, with 5 bases left between them. The CDR3 runs to 14 residues. Per germline, CDR1 MNHEY and CDR2 SVGAGI. The CDR3 nucleotides read TGTGCCAGCAGTTACTCCACTGGCAATCAGCCCCAGCATTTT. Its protein is CASSYSTGNQPQHF.